This T cell receptor beta chain was captured in a study of neurological immune-mediated disorders (dated by TCRdb to about 2019). Context from the whole study: Among the approximately 35 multiple sclerosis patients, relapsing-remitting MS accounted for some 30 and secondary progressive MS accounted for 3. Peripheral blood TCR-beta repertoires from HTLV-I-associated myelopathy (HAM/TSP) patients, multiple sclerosis patients and healthy controls were compared by UMI-based sequencing. Alongside PBMC samples, the set of some 100 TCR-beta libraries contained longitudinal samples, technical triplicates, and paired CD4+ and CD8+ T-cell subsets that had been sorted. The cohort included about 66 subjects: roughly 15 with HAM/TSP, about 34 with multiple sclerosis, and 20 healthy controls.

The table lists this clonotype with many counts. What this receptor recognizes is not known. The junction departs from the called germline gene at one end, perhaps through a read error. What the work shows at the level of the full study, not this receptor alone: No identical CDR3 amino acid sequences were shared among expanded clones across subjects, suggesting private TCR-beta repertoires in all groups. TCR clonal expansion was greatest in HAM/TSP patients and smallest in MS patients, who ranked below even healthy controls. No clinical or MRI features were associated with the MS cluster, and the authors said that larger cohorts are needed. In phylogenetic analysis, the repertoires of 18 of 34 MS patients grouped into a cluster of related CDR3 sequences, which suggests a possible signature at the repertoire level.

cDNA synthesis used template-switch 5'RACE with a primer carrying a 10-nucleotide random unique molecular identifier tagging each TCR transcript. Over 160 million TCR-beta sequences, covering 15-18 subjects, were produced in each sequencing run. Total RNA was extracted with the RNeasy kit. Using the KAPA Real-time Library Amplification kit, TCR-beta VDJ regions were amplified with primers for the TCR constant region and the 5'RACE anchor. A first PCR added sample indexes and Illumina adaptors, and a second PCR then raised library yield. After Ampure bead purification, the TCR product of roughly 650 bp was size-selected on a 2% E-gel SizeSelection system. Before pooling, libraries had their quality checked on a Bioanalyzer, their concentration measured with Qubit, and their quantity determined with the Kapa Library Quantification kit. Libraries were sequenced paired-end 2 x 150 bp on an Illumina HiSeq 2500. To increase sequence diversity, about 24-32% phiX was spiked into each library pool. The paper's data handling went like this. The quality-filtered reads were processed with the UMI-based MiGEC pipeline, whose error correction step removed more than 90% of the raw TCR sequences. VDJ genes were aligned to IMGT germline references, and clonotypes were defined by unique CDR3 amino acid sequence plus V-J genes. Clonal expansion, Shannon diversity, and CDR3 relatedness (CalcPairwiseDistances, ClusterSamples) were evaluated with VDJtools, and phylogenetic trees were built with CLCbio workbench. A clone was classed as expanded if it had 8 or more unique UMIs, a cutoff based on coefficient-of-variation modelling across technical triplicates. TCRdb reprocessing: public reads trimmed at Q25 with fastp, clones called with MiXCR, in-frame beta chains kept. Every entry covers one CDR3 protein and lists the most common genes and DNA from its rows. These V and J calls originate from TCRdb's pipeline instead of the authors' own analysis. In all, the sample holds some 65,000 distinct CDR3 sequences, and around 4% of those were seen once. The top ten constitute 2.5% to 3% of the sample.

In the germline V gene, CDR1 corresponds to MNHEY and CDR2 to SVGEGT. Including cysteine and phenylalanine, the CDR3 has 14 amino acids. The retained sequence is limited to the CDR3, 42 bases, with the frame set at the first base. For the unsorted PBMC libraries, 2 million PBMCs were stored in RNAlater at -80 degrees C until RNA extraction and were used to generate the libraries. Multiple sclerosis patients were enrolled in a US clinical protocol evaluating disease progression by magnetic resonance imaging. PBMCs were separated from peripheral blood using Ficoll-Hypaque density gradient centrifugation and then cryopreserved in liquid nitrogen.

Sequences were obtained from PBMCs. The chain links TRBV6-2 or TRBV6-3 with TRBJ1-5, with 8 junctional bases fitting TRBD1. This clonotype originated in a man over 45 with multiple sclerosis. The CDR3 region: CASSHRTGHQPQNF. The DNA sequence is as follows: TGTGCCAGCAGCCACCGGACAGGGCATCAGCCCCAGAATTTT.